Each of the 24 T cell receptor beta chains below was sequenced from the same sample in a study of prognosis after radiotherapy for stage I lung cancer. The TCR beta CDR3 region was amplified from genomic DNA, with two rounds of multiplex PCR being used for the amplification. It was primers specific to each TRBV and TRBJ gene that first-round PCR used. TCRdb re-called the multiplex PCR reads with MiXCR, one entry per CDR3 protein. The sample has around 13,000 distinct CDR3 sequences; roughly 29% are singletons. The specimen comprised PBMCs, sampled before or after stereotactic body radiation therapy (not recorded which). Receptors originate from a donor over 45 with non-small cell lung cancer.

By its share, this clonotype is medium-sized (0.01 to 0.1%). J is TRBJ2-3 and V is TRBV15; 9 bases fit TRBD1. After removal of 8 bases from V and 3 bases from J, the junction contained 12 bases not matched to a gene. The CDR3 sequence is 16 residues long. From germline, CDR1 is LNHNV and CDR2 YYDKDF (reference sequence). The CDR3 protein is CATAKGTGWGTDTQYF. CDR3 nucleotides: TGTGCCACCGCCAAAGGGACAGGGTGGGGAACAGATACGCAGTATTTT.

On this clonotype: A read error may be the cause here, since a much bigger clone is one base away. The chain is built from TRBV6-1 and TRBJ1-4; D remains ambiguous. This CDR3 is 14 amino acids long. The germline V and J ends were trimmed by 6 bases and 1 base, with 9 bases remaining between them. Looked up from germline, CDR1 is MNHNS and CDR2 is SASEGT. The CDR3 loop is CASSHSETNEKLFF. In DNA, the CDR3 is TGTGCCAGCAGCCACAGCGAAACTAATGAAAAACTGTTTTTT.

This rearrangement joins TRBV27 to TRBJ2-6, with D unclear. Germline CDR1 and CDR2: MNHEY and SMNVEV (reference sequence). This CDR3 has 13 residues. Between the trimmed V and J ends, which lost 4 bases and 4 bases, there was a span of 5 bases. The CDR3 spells CASSSQGANVLTF. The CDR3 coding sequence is TGTGCCAGCAGTTCACAGGGGGCCAACGTCCTGACTTTC.

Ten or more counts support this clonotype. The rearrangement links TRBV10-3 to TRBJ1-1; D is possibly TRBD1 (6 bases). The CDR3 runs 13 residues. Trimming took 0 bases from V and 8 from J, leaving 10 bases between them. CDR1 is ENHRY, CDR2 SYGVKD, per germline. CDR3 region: CAISESRGSEAFF. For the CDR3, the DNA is TGTGCCATCAGTGAGTCGAGGGGGAGCGAAGCTTTCTTT.

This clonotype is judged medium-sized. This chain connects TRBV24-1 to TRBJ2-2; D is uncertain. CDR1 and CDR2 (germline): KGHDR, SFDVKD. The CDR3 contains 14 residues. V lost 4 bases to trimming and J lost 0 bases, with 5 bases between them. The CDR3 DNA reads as TGTGCCACCAGTGACAGCACGAACACCGGGGAGCTGTTTTTT. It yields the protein CATSDSTNTGELFF.

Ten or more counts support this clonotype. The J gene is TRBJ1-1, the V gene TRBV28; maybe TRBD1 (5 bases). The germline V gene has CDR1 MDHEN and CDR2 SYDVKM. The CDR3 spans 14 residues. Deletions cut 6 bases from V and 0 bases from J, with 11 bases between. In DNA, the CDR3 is TGTGCCAGCAGCCCGGGACCCATGAACACTGAAGCTTTCTTT. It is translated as CASSPGPMNTEAFF.

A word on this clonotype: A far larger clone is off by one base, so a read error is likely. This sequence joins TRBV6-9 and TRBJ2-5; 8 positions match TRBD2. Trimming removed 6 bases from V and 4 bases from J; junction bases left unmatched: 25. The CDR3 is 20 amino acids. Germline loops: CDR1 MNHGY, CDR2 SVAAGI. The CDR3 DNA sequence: TGTGCCAGCAGCCAAGGGACTAGAGGGAAACTAATCCAAGAGCGAGAGACCCAGTACTTC. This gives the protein CASSQGTRGKLIQERETQYF.

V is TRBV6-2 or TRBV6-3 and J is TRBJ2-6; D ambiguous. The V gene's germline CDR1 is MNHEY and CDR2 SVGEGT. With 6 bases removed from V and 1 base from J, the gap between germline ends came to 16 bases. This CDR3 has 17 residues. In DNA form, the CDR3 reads TGTGCCAGCAGGAGCCGATGGCTGGAGTCTGGGGCCAACGTCCTGACTTTC. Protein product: CASRSRWLESGANVLTF.

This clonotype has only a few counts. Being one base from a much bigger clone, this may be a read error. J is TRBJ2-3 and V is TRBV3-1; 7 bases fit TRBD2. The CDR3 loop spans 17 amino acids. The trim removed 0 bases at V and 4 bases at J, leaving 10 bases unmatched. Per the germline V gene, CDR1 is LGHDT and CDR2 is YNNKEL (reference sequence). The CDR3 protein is CASSQESTRDYADTQYF. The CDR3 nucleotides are TGTGCCAGCAGCCAAGAGTCCACCAGGGACTACGCAGATACGCAGTATTTT.

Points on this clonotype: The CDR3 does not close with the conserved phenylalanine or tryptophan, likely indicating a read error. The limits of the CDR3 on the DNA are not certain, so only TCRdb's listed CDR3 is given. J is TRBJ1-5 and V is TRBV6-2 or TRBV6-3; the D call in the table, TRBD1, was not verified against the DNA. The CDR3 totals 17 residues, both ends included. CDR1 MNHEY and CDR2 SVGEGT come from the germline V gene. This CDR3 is CASSYSNPARGSQPQHL.

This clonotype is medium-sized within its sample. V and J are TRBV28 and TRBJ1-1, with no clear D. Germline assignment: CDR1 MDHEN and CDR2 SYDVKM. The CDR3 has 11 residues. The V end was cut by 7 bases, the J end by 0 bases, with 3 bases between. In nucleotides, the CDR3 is TGTGCCAGCAAAGTGAACACTGAAGCTTTCTTT. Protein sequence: CASKVNTEAFF.

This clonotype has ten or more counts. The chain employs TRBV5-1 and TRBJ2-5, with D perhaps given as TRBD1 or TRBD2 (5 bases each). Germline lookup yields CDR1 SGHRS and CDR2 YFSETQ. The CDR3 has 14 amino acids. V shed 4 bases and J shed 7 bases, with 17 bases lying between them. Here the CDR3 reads CASSPTGGPLTQYF. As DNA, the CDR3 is TGCGCCAGCAGCCCCACAGGCGGGCCGTTGACCCAGTACTTC.

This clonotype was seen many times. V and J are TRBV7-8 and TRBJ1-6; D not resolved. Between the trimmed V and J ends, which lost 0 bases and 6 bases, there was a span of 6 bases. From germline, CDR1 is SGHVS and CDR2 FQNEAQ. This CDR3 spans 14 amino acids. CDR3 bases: TGTGCCAGCAGCTTAGCGTTGGGTAATTCACCCCTCCACTTT. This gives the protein CASSLALGNSPLHF.

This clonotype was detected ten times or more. CDR3 in amino acids: CASSPGRKNFSNQPQHF. In nucleotides, the CDR3 is TGTGCCAGTAGTCCAGGACGGAAAAATTTTAGCAATCAGCCCCAGCATTTT. The rearrangement joins TRBV19 to TRBJ1-5; no firm D call. The ends were cut back, 5 bases at V and 0 bases at J, with 17 bases in the middle. The CDR3 loop spans 17 amino acids. Germline V CDR1 and CDR2: LNHDA, SQIVND (reference sequence).

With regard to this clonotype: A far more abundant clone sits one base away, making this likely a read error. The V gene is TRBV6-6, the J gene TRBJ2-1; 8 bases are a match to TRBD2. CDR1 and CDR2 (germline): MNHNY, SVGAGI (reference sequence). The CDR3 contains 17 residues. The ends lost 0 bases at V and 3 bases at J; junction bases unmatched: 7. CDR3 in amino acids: CASSYSPHSGVYNEQFF. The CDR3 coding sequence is TGTGCCAGCAGTTACTCACCCCATAGCGGGGTCTACAATGAGCAGTTCTTC.

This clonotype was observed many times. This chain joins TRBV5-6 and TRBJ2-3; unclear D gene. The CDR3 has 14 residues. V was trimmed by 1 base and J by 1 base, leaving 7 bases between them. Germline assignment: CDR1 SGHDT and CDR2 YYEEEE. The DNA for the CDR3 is TGTGCCAGCAGCTTGTCCTTCCGCACAGATACGCAGTATTTT. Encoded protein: CASSLSFRTDTQYF. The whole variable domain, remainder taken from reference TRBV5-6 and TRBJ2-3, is DAGVTQSPTHLIKTRGQQVTLRCSPKSGHDTVSWYQQALGQGPQFIFQYYEEEERQRGNFPDRFSGHQFPNYSSELNVNALLLGDSALYLCASSLSFRTDTQYFGPGTRLTVL.

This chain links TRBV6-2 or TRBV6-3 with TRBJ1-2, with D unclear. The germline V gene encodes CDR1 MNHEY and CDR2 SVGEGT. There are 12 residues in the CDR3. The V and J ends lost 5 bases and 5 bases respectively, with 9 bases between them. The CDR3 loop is CASSEGKYGYTF. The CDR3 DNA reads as TGTGCCAGCAGTGAAGGGAAGTATGGCTACACCTTC.

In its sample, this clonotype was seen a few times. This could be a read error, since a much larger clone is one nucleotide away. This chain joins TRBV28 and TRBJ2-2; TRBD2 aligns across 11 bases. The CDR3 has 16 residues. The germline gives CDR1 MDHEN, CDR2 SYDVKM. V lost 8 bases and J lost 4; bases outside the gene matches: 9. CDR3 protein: CASEHLAGGSTGELFF. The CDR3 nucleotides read TGTGCCAGCGAACACCTAGCGGGAGGAAGCACCGGGGAGCTGTTTTTT. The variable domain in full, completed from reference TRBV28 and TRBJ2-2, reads DVKVTQSSRYLVKRTGEKVFLECVQDMDHENMFWYRQDPGLGLRLIYFSYDVKMKEKGDIPEGYSVSREKKERFSLILESASTNQTSMYLCASEHLAGGSTGELFFGEGSRLTVL.

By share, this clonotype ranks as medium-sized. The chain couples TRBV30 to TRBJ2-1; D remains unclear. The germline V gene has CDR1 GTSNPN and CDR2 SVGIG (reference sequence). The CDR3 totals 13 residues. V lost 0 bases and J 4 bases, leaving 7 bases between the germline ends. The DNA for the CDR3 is TGTGCCTGGAGTGTTTTAATATACAATGAGCAGTTCTTC. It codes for CAWSVLIYNEQFF.

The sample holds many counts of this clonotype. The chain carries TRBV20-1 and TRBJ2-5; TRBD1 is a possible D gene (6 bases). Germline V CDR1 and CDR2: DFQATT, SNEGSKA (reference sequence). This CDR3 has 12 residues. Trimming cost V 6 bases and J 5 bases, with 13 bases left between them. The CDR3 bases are TGCAGTGCCAATTTTCAGGGGGAGACCCAGTACTTC. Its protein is CSANFQGETQYF.

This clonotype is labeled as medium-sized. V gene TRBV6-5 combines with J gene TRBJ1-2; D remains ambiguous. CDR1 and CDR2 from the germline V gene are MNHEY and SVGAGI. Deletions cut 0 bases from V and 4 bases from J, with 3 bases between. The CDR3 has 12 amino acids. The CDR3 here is CASSYSGYGYTF. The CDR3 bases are TGTGCCAGCAGTTACTCGGGCTATGGCTACACCTTC.

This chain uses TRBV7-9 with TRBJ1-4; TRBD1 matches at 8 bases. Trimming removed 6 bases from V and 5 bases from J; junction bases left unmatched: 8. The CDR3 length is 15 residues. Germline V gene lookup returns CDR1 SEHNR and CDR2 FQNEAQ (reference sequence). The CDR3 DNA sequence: TGTGCCAGCAGGGTCGCCGCAGGGGGCAATGAAAAACTGTTTTTT. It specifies CASRVAAGGNEKLFF. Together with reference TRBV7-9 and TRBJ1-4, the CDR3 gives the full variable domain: DTGVSQNPRHKITKRGQNVTFRCDPISEHNRLYWYRQTLGQGPEFLTYFQNEAQLEKSRLLSDRFSAERPKGSFSTLEIQRTEQGDSAMYLCASRVAAGGNEKLFFGSGTQLSVL.

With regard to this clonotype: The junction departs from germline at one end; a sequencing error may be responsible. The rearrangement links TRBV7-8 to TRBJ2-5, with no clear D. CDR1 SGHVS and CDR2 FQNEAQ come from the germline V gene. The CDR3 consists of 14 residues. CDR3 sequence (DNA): TGTGCCGGCAGCTTAAATTGGCATGTGGAGACCCAGTACTTC. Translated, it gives CAGSLNWHVETQYF.

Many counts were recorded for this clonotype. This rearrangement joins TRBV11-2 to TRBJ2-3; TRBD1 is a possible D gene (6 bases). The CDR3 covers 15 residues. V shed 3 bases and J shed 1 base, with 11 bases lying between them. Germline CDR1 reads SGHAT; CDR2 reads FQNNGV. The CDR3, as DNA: TGTGCCAGCAGCTTGGCCGGGACACGCACAGATACGCAGTATTTT. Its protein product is CASSLAGTRTDTQYF.